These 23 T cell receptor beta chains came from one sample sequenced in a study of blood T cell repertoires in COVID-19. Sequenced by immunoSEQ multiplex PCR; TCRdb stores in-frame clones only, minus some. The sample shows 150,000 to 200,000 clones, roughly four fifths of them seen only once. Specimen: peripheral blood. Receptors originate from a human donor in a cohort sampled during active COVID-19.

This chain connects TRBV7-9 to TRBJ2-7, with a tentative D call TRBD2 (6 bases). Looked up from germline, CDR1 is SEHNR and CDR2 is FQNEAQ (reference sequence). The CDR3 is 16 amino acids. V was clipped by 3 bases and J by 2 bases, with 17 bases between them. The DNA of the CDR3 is TGTGCCAGCAGCTTGTTCGCGGGGCTTAAGCCCTACGAGCAGTACTTC. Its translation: CASSLFAGLKPYEQYF.

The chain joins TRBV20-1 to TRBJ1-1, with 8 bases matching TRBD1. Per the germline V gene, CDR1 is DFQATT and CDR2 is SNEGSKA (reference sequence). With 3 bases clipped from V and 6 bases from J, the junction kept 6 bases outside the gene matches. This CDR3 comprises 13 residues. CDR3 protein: CSASRQGPPEAFF. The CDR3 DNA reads TGCAGTGCTAGTCGACAGGGGCCGCCTGAAGCTTTCTTT.

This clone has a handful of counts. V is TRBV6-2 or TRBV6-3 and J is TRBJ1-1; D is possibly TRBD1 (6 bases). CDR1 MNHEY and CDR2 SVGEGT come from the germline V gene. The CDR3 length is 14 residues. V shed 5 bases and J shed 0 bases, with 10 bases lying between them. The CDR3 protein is CASSHGGLNTEAFF. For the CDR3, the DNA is TGTGCCAGCAGTCATGGGGGCCTGAACACTGAAGCTTTCTTT.

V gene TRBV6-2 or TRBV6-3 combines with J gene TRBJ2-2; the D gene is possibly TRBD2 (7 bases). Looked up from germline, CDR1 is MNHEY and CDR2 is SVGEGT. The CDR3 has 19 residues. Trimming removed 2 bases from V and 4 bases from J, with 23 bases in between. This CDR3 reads CASSYGLAGATSLTGELFF. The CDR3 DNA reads TGTGCCAGCAGTTACGGCCTGGCGGGGGCGACTAGTCTCACCGGGGAGCTGTTTTTT.

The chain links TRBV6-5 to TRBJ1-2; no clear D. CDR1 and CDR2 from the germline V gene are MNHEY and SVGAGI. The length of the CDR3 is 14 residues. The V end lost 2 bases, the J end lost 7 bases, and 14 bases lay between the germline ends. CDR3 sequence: CASSYARGASGYTF. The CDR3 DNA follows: TGTGCCAGCAGTTACGCGCGGGGAGCTAGTGGCTACACCTTC.

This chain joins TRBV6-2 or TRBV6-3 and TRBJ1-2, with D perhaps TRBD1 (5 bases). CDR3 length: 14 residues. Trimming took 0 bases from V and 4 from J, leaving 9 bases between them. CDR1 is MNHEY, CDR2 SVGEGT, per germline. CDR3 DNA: TGTGCCAGCAGTTACTCGTCGGGGGTCTATGGCTACACCTTC. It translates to CASSYSSGVYGYTF.

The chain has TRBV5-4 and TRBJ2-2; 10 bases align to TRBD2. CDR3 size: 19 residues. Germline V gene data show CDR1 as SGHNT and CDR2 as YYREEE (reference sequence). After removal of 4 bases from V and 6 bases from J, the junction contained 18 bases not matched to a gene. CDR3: CASSPASKREGPQAGELFF. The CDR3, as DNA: TGTGCCAGCAGCCCCGCTTCGAAGCGGGAGGGCCCTCAGGCCGGGGAGCTGTTTTTT. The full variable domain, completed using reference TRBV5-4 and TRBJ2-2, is ETGVTQSPTHLIKTRGQQVTLRCSSQSGHNTVSWYQQALGQGPQFIFQYYREEENGRGNFPPRFSGLQFPNYSSELNVNALELDDSALYLCASSPASKREGPQAGELFFGEGSRLTVL.

CDR3 region: CSAEGTDTQYF. DNA for the CDR3: TGCAGTGCGGAGGGTACAGATACGCAGTATTTT. This rearrangement joins TRBV20-1 to TRBJ2-3; the D gene is possibly TRBD2 (6 bases). Trimming took 6 bases from V and 3 from J, leaving 7 bases between them. This CDR3 contains 11 residues. Germline assignment: CDR1 DFQATT and CDR2 SNEGSKA (reference sequence).

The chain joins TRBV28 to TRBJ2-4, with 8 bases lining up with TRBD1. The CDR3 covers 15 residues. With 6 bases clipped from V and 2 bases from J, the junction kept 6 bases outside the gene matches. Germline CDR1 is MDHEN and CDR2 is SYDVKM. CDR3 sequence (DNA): TGTGCCAGCAGACCCCCAGGGGGCTCCAAAAACATTCAGTACTTC. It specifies CASRPPGGSKNIQYF.

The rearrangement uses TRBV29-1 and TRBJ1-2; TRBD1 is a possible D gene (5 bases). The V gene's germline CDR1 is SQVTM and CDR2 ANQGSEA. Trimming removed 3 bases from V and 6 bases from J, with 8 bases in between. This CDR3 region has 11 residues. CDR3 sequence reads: CSVEGRDGYTF. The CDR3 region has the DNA TGCAGCGTTGAGGGCAGGGATGGCTACACCTTC.

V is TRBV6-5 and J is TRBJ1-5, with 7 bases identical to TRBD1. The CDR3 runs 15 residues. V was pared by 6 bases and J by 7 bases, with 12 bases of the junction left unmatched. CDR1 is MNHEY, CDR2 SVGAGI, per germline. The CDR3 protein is CASSFRGGGGQPQHF. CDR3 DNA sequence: TGTGCCAGCAGCTTTCGGGGGGGAGGGGGCCAGCCCCAGCATTTT.

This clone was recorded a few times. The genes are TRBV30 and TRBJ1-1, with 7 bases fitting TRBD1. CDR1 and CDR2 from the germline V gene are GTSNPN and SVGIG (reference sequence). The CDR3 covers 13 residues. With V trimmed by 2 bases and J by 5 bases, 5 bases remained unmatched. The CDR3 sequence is CAWSRQGGTEAFF. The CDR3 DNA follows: TGTGCCTGGAGTCGACAGGGCGGGACTGAAGCTTTCTTT.

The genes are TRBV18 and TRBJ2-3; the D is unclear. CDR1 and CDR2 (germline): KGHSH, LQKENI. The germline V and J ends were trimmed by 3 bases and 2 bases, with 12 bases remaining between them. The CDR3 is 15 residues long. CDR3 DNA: TGTGCCAGCTCACCCCGGTCGACTCCCACAGATACGCAGTATTTT. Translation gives CASSPRSTPTDTQYF.

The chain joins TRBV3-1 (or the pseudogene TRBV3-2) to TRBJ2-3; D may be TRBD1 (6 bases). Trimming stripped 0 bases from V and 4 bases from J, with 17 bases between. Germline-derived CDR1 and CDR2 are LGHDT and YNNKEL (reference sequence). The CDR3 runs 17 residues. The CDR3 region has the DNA TGTGCCAGCAGCCAAGAGCCAGGGGTGATTTTATCAGATACGCAGTATTTT. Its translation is CASSQEPGVILSDTQYF.

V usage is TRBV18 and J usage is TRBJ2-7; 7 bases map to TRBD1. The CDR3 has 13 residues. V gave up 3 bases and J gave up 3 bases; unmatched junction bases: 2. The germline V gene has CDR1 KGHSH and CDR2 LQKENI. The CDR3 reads CASSPGQHYEQYF. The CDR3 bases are TGTGCCAGCTCACCGGGACAGCACTACGAGCAGTACTTC. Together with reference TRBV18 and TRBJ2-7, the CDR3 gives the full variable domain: NAGVMQNPRHLVRRRGQEARLRCSPMKGHSHVYWYRQLPEEGLKFMVYLQKENIIDESGMPKERFSAEFPKEGPSILRIQQVVRGDSAAYFCASSPGQHYEQYFGPGTRLTVT.

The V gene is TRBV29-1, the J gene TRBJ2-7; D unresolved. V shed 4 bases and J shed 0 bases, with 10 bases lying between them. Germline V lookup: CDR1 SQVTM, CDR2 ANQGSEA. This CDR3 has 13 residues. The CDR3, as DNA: TGCAGCGTTGTCCGTCACAACTCCTACGAGCAGTACTTC. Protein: CSVVRHNSYEQYF.

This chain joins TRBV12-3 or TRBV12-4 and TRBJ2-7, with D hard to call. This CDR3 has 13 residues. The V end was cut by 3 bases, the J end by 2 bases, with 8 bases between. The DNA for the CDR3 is TGTGCCAGCAGTTTTTCTGTAACCTACGAGCAGTACTTC. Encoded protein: CASSFSVTYEQYF.

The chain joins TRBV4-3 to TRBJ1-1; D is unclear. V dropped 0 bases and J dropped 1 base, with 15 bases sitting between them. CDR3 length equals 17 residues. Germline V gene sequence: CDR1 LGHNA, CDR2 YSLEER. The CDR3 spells CASSQDGAGVGNTEAFF. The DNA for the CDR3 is TGCGCCAGCAGCCAAGATGGTGCGGGTGTTGGGAACACTGAAGCTTTCTTT.

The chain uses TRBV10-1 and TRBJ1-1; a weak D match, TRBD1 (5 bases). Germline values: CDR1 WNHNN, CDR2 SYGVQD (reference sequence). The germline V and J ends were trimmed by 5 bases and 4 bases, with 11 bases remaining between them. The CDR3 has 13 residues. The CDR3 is CASSSGGVTEAFF. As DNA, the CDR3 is TGCGCCAGCAGTTCGGGGGGAGTCACTGAAGCTTTCTTT.

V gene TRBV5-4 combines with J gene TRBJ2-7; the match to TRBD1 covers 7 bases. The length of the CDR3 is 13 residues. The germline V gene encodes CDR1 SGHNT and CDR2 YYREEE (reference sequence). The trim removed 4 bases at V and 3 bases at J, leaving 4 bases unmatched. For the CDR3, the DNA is TGTGCCAGCAGCCCCGGACAGGACTACGAGCAGTACTTC. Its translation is CASSPGQDYEQYF.

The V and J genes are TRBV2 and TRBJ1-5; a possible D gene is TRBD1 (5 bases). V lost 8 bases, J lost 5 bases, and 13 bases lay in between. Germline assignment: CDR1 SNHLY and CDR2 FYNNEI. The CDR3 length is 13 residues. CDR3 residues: CASARQQYQPQHF. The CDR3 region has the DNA TGTGCCAGCGCCAGACAGCAGTATCAGCCCCAGCATTTT.

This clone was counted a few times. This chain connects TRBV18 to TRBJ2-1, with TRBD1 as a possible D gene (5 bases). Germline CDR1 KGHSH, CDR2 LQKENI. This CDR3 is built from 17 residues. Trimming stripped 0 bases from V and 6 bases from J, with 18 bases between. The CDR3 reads CASSPPVGVSPLNEQFF. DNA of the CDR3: TGTGCCAGCTCACCACCGGTAGGGGTCTCTCCTCTCAATGAGCAGTTCTTC.

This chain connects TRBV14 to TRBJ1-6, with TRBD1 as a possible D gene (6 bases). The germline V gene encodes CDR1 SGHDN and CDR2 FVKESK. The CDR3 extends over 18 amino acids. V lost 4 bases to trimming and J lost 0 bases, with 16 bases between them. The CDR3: CASSLGALHSSYNSPLHF. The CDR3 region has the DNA TGTGCCAGCAGCCTGGGGGCCCTTCACAGCTCCTATAATTCACCCCTCCACTTT.